These 20 T cell receptor beta chains were sequenced from one sample in a study of T cell repertoires in cytomegalovirus infection. No antigen has been assigned to these receptors. In TCRdb, the reads were re-called with MiXCR into one record per CDR3 protein. The top ten hold over 13% of the sample, which has about a million distinct CDR3 sequences, around 29% seen once. Sample: cultured CD8+ T cells from PBMCs, taken from culture after CMV antigen stimulation. The receptors stem from a human donor in good health (CMV status not recorded). Some clones in this sample may be carry-over from other donors' samples.

The chain joins TRBV12-5 to TRBJ1-1; no definite D call. The CDR3 runs 11 residues. V was clipped by 3 bases and J by 8 bases, with 7 bases between them. Germline V gives CDR1 LGHNT, CDR2 FRNRAP. The CDR3 DNA sequence: TGTGCTAGTGGTTTTGGTAAGGAAGCTTTCTTT. Its translation is CASGFGKEAFF.

V and J are TRBV6-4 and TRBJ2-3; D is possibly TRBD2 (7 bases). The CDR3 loop spans 14 amino acids. Trimming cost V 3 bases and J 4 bases, with 11 bases left between them. Per the germline V gene, CDR1 is MRHNA and CDR2 is SNTAGT. The CDR3 sequence: CASSETGGPDTQYF. The CDR3 DNA is TGTGCCAGCAGTGAGACGGGGGGCCCAGATACGCAGTATTTT.

The CDR3 loop reads CASSQDQPSGGHTDTQYF. The CDR3 DNA follows: TGTGCCAGCAGCCAAGATCAGCCTAGCGGGGGACACACAGATACGCAGTATTTT. The genes are TRBV3-1 and TRBJ2-3; 10 bases are shared with TRBD2. The CDR3 is made up of 18 amino acids. Germline V gene sequence: CDR1 LGHDT, CDR2 YNNKEL (reference sequence). J lost 2 bases, V lost 0 bases, and 8 bases had no gene match.

This chain connects TRBV6-2 or TRBV6-3 to TRBJ1-1; 7 nucleotides agree with TRBD1. Germline loops: CDR1 MNHEY, CDR2 SVGEGT. CDR3 length: 13 residues. The trim removed 8 bases at V and 1 base at J, leaving 4 bases unmatched. This CDR3 reads CASRGDRNTEAFF. Here the CDR3 DNA reads TGTGCCAGCCGTGGGGACAGGAACACTGAAGCTTTCTTT.

The rearrangement links TRBV6-1 to TRBJ2-3; 9 bases match TRBD2. J gave up 5 bases and V 5 bases, and 2 bases lay outside the gene matches. In germline, CDR1 is MNHNS, CDR2 SASEGT. The CDR3 runs to 13 residues. The CDR3 here is CASSRTSEDTQYF. CDR3 sequence (DNA): TGTGCCAGCAGTCGGACTAGCGAAGATACGCAGTATTTT.

The genes are TRBV15 and TRBJ1-2; TRBD1 is a possible D gene (6 bases). The CDR3 runs to 13 residues. The ends were cut back, 2 bases at V and 6 bases at J, with 10 bases in the middle. Germline V gene lookup returns CDR1 LNHNV and CDR2 YYDKDF (reference sequence). The CDR3 reads CATSRRNRDGYTF. For the CDR3, the DNA is TGTGCCACCAGCAGACGGAACAGGGATGGCTACACCTTC. The full variable domain, in which reference TRBV15 and TRBJ1-2 provide the parts outside the CDR3, is DAMVIQNPRYQVTQFGKPVTLSCSQTLNHNVMYWYQQKSSQAPKLLFHYYDKDFNNEADTPDNFQSRRPNTSFCFLDIRSPGLGDTAMYLCATSRRNRDGYTFGSGTRLTVV.

The chain is built from TRBV12-3 or TRBV12-4 and TRBJ1-3; 8 bases agree with TRBD1. This CDR3 has 15 residues. After removal of 8 bases from V and 2 bases from J, the junction contained 8 bases not matched to a gene. Here the CDR3 DNA reads TGTGCCAGCTATAAGACAGGGGCCCCTGGAAACACCATATATTTT. Amino acids: CASYKTGAPGNTIYF.

This clonotype was observed a handful of times. The V and J genes are TRBV4-3 and TRBJ2-3; D tentatively reads TRBD1 or TRBD2 (5 bases each). Germline V gene data show CDR1 as LGHNA and CDR2 as YSLEER. The CDR3 sequence is 16 residues long. Trimming took 0 bases from V and 2 from J, leaving 12 bases between them. CDR3 sequence (DNA): TGCGCCAGCAGCCAAGATGGGACGGGGTCCACAGATACGCAGTATTTT. Translated, it gives CASSQDGTGSTDTQYF.

J is TRBJ2-7 and V is TRBV9; D remains ambiguous. CDR3 size: 14 residues. Germline-derived CDR1 and CDR2 are SGDLS and YYNGEE. V shed 0 bases and J shed 1 base, with 8 bases lying between them. The CDR3 here is CASSVDLRSYEQYF. In DNA form, the CDR3 reads TGTGCCAGCAGCGTAGACCTAAGATCCTACGAGCAGTACTTC.

V gene TRBV7-6 combines with J gene TRBJ1-2; maybe TRBD1 (5 bases). Germline-derived CDR1 and CDR2 are SGHVS and FNYEAQ. V lost 5 bases and J lost 4, with 8 bases in between. The CDR3 is made up of 12 amino acids. Written as DNA, the CDR3 is TGTGCCAGCAGCCGGGGACCCTATGGCTACACCTTC. Its translation: CASSRGPYGYTF.

This clonotype was observed at least ten times. The V gene is TRBV7-6, the J gene TRBJ2-2; D gene unclear. The CDR3 covers 13 residues. V was pared by 3 bases and J by 2 bases, with 4 bases between. Germline CDR1 and CDR2: SGHVS and FNYEAQ. CDR3 amino acids: CASSFSNTGELFF. The DNA of the CDR3 is TGTGCCAGCAGCTTCTCTAACACCGGGGAGCTGTTTTTT. The complete variable domain, with remaining parts taken from reference TRBV7-6 and TRBJ2-2, reads GAGVSQSPRYKVTKRGQDVALRCDPISGHVSLYWYRQALGQGPEFLTYFNYEAQQDKSGLPNDRFSAERPEGSISTLTIQRTEQRDSAMYRCASSFSNTGELFFGEGSRLTVL.

This chain links TRBV7-3 with TRBJ2-1; a possible D gene is TRBD2 (6 bases). The ends were cut back, 5 bases at V and 0 bases at J, with 14 bases in the middle. The length of the CDR3 is 16 residues. In germline, CDR1 is SGHTA, CDR2 FQGTGA. The DNA for the CDR3 is TGTGCCAGCAGCCCGAATAGCGGAGCCTCCTACAATGAGCAGTTCTTC. This sequence encodes CASSPNSGASYNEQFF.

This clonotype was recorded a few times. The J gene is TRBJ1-1, the V gene TRBV2; D gene ambiguous. CDR3 size: 11 residues. Per germline, CDR1 SNHLY and CDR2 FYNNEI. Trimming took off 7 bases at V and 7 bases at J, with 10 bases between the two ends. CDR3 sequence reads: CASTRIVEAFF. For the CDR3, the DNA is TGTGCCAGCACCCGAATTGTTGAAGCTTTCTTT.

The chain uses TRBV9 and TRBJ1-2; TRBD1 is a possible D gene (5 bases). With 4 bases removed from V and 1 base from J, the gap between germline ends came to 14 bases. Germline V CDR1 and CDR2: SGDLS, YYNGEE. The CDR3 has 15 residues. CDR3 region: CASSPRQTVNYGYTF. As DNA, the CDR3 is TGTGCCAGCAGCCCCCGACAGACAGTTAACTATGGCTACACCTTC.

The V call is TRBV7-9, the J call TRBJ1-1; 12 nucleotides align to TRBD1. The CDR3 runs 16 residues. V shed 6 bases and J 3 bases; nucleotides not matched to a gene: 8. CDR1 SEHNR and CDR2 FQNEAQ come from the germline V gene (reference sequence). The CDR3, as DNA: TGTGCCAGCAGTCCTCGGGACAGGGGGCCCGACACTGAAGCTTTCTTT. It is translated as CASSPRDRGPDTEAFF.

This clonotype came up once. The CDR3 is CASSPRSDSGQPQHF. CDR3 coding DNA: TGTGCCAGCAGCCCCCGATCGGACAGCGGCCAGCCCCAGCATTTT. The rearrangement uses TRBV9 and TRBJ1-5, with D possibly being TRBD1 (6 bases). The CDR3 has 15 amino acids. Trimming stripped 4 bases from V and 7 bases from J, with 18 bases between. In germline, CDR1 is SGDLS, CDR2 YYNGEE.

The J gene is TRBJ1-2, the V gene TRBV7-9; D perhaps matches TRBD1 (6 bases). CDR3 length equals 16 residues. Germline assignment: CDR1 SEHNR and CDR2 FQNEAQ (reference sequence). Trimming pared 0 bases from V and 0 bases from J, leaving 11 bases between. The CDR3 spells CASSLALGGSNYGYTF. The CDR3 DNA is TGTGCCAGCAGCTTAGCGTTGGGGGGCTCTAACTATGGCTACACCTTC.

V and J are TRBV29-1 and TRBJ2-1; TRBD2 agrees at 9 bases. This CDR3 contains 16 residues. The J segment lost 4 bases and the V segment lost 0 bases, leaving 7 bases of the junction unmatched. The germline CDR1 and CDR2 sequences are SQVTM and ANQGSEA. The CDR3 DNA follows: TGCAGCGTTGAAGATCCCCAGCGGGGGGCATACAATGAGCAGTTCTTC. Amino acids: CSVEDPQRGAYNEQFF.

This clonotype was counted many times. The chain has TRBV12-3 or TRBV12-4 and TRBJ1-2; D is unclear. This CDR3 region has 14 residues. V was shortened by 8 bases and J by 7 bases, with 20 bases between the two germline ends. The CDR3 DNA sequence: TGTGCCAGCCTGGGCGGGAAGGGTGGCTCTGGCTACACCTTC. Translation gives CASLGGKGGSGYTF.

This clonotype occurred many times. The chain joins TRBV7-6 to TRBJ1-1; D remains unclear. The CDR3 runs 13 residues. Germline loops: CDR1 SGHVS, CDR2 FNYEAQ. The V end was cut by 4 bases, the J end by 1 base, with 7 bases between. CDR3 sequence reads: CASSSIQNTEAFF. In nucleotides, the CDR3 is TGTGCCAGCAGCTCCATTCAGAACACTGAAGCTTTCTTT.